This T cell receptor (beta chain) is drawn from a study of cytomegalovirus exposure and HLA in healthy donors (dated by TCRdb to 2015 to 2018). Concerning the study at large: An earlier analysis of several hundred of the donors reported roughly 300 Gb of sequence data and roughly 100 million unique TCR beta sequences from about 200 million T cells. To predict cytomegalovirus infection status, the study brought together high-throughput TCR immunosequencing, statistical association of individual TCRs with disease status, and machine learning. Along with the approximately 700-subject first cohort, a separate validation cohort of over 90 different subjects was used. A later genetic analysis used genome-wide SNP genotypes for about three fifths of the 666 donors, treating that subset as a discovery cohort. HLA typing covered class I and class II loci at four-digit resolution. Donor age, sex, ethnicity and CMV serostatus were collected together with the repertoire data. Every discovery cohort repertoire had been produced on one sequencing platform. The number of typed donors differed by locus: about 629-640 for A, B, C, DRB1 and DQB1; some 540 for DQA1; 606 for DPA1; and roughly 450 for DPB1. Among about 390 genotyped donors of the cohort, an average of 235,054 unique TCR beta nucleotide sequences were sequenced per donor, around 20% of them non-productive. Four or five DR-DQ haplotypes were treated as single units for association and clustering because of strong linkage in the cohort. The later analysis used no new phenotypic data to find candidate immune exposures, relying instead on TCR beta sequences and their occurrence across donors. An earlier analysis of 587 of the donors applied high-throughput TCR beta sequencing to assess whether each TCR beta V gene segment acted as functional or pseudogenic. Of the 398 genotyped donors, 65% to 90% fell in the genetic ancestry cluster associated with self-reported Caucasian donors. An early release covering about 600 HLA-typed donors comprised about 320 gigabases of sequencing data and roughly 85 million unique TCR sequences. The study was designed to test whether signatures of past pathogen exposure could be identified by cataloging public T cell receptors. The study used immunosequencing to profile the T cell repertoires of approximately 640 subjects and linked those repertoires to cytomegalovirus serostatus. A later analysis re-analyzed previously published TCR beta repertoires from 550 to 700 donors and added high-resolution HLA genotyping to study TCR occurrence patterns.

The library was prepared using the immunoSEQ multiplex PCR assay. The multiplex PCR relied on a mix of 60 forward primers for TCR Vbeta segments and 13 reverse primers for TCR Jbeta segments. A multiplex PCR assay on genomic DNA amplified the CDR3 region of rearranged TCR beta genes. Amplified TCR beta libraries were sequenced as 87-base-pair reads on the Illumina HiSeq System. For the original study's pipeline: In a later analysis, some 80 million unique TCR beta chains were counted across the approximately 670 repertoires, and around 10 million of these chains were shared by at least two donors. Raw reads were error-corrected and collapsed into unique sequences by a nearest-neighbor algorithm in which closely related sequences were merged to remove PCR and sequencing errors. To assign V, D and J gene segments, CDR3 sequences were aligned to IMGT reference sequences. For a sequence to be retained, a match of at least six nucleotides was required to both a V gene segment and a J gene segment. A rearrangement was called productive if the CDR3 had no stop codons and remained in frame with V and J, and every other rearrangement was called non-productive. Following IMGT convention, CDR3 was defined as the stretch from the second conserved V-encoded cysteine up to the conserved J-encoded phenylalanine. In an earlier analysis of more than 550 of the donors, sequences lacking an unambiguous match to a single V gene segment were excluded. An earlier analysis of approximately 590 of the donors classified V segments as functional when productive rearrangements were above 56.7% and as segregating when the standard deviation between donors was above 5%. To diagnose cytomegalovirus status from the catalog of TCR beta chain sequences, a statistical classification framework was built. A later analysis assigned V and J genes by comparing TCR nucleotide sequences with IMGT/GENE-DB human TR gene sequences. A later analysis assigned CDR3 sequences and most-parsimonious VDJ recombination scenarios with the TCRdist pipeline. A later analysis defined each TCR beta chain by its CDR3 amino acid sequence plus V-gene family, and excluded reads lacking a unique V-gene family. As a way to deal with suspected cross-contamination and a sequencing artifact, a later analysis dropped 500 to 700 nucleotide sequences that were highly shared and had low generation probability. A later analysis calculated a clonal expansion index for each public chain from normalized within-repertoire ranks of inferred template counts. In a later analysis, generation probabilities were computed with a VDJ recombination model fitted to out-of-frame rearrangements, and the resulting probabilities were checked against IGoR. Hypergeometric tests were used in a later analysis to score TCR-TCR, TCR-HLA and TCR-CMV co-occurrence, with a repertoire-size bias correction applied to the TCR pairs. False discovery rates were estimated in a later analysis by permuting HLA or CMV assignments 20 times. A later analysis grouped co-occurring TCRs with DBSCAN, adding TCRdist sequence similarity when clustering within HLA-allele-positive subsets. Co-occurrence clustering excluded repertoires with fewer than 30,000 or more than 120,000 public chains, plus five with anomalous nucleotide sharing. TCRdb took this table from immuneACCESS and kept in-frame rearrangements with V and J called. Such tables lack part of the clones; where checked against another copy, unresolved V genes explain under half of the gap, and the rest is unexplained. That table gives V, J and clone size, and the DNA gave D and trimming. The sample has around 130,000 clones on record, less than 85% of them singletons. The top ten hold under 3% of the sample.

The CDR3 numbers 15 residues from cysteine through phenylalanine. The CDR3 DNA has 45 bases and is translated from base 1. The junction carries 5 bases between V and J, which are trimmed by 2 bases and 0 bases respectively. For CDR1 and CDR2, the germline V gene lists KGHSH and LQKENI. The cohort comprised some 700 healthy bone marrow donors. At the time of sampling, every cohort member was nominally healthy, though immune exposures that went unrecorded were likely present. The donor was CMV seronegative and belonged to the group of around 350 seronegative cohort members. A peripheral blood sample was collected from each donor, and TCR beta sequencing was performed on peripheral blood mononuclear cells. The Qiagen DNeasy Blood Extraction Kit was used to extract genomic DNA from the blood cell samples. Results and caveats for the whole study, not just this receptor: A group of highly shared sequence variants was considered likely to be a technical artifact of the sequencing pipeline. Three of the identified cytomegalovirus-associated TCR beta chains were confirmed in vitro to be specific for cytomegalovirus antigens. The earlier analysis of nearly 600 of the donors excluded roughly 17 rarely observed V segments, including chromosome 9 orphons, because counts were too low. The classifier was reported to diagnose cytomegalovirus status with high specificity and sensitivity in both the original cohort and the validation cohort. According to a later analysis, most CMV-associated TCR beta chains appeared to be HLA-restricted, and the HLA associations seemed to be driven largely by CMV exposure. According to a later analysis, TCR association rates differed among HLA loci, with DRB1 alleles showing the most associated TCRs and HLA-C alleles showing the fewest. The 87-base-pair reads could not distinguish some IMGT-functional V segments, including TRBV6-2 and TRBV6-3, so those segments were excluded. A later analysis reported that several top co-occurrence clusters appeared linked to parvovirus B19, influenza, CMV and Epstein-Barr virus. In an earlier analysis of fewer than 750 of the donors, most TCR beta V segments were observed in productive rearrangements about 90% or about 30% of the time, broadly matching IMGT annotations. In this cohort, only TCR beta chains were sequenced, and detectable features were limited by the absence of alpha or paired-chain data. It was suggested by the authors that the approach could potentially be generalized to other disease states and immunological phenotypes. Most TCR sequences were observed very rarely across donors, whereas some public TCRs were present in many individuals. In a later genetic analysis, a missense DCLRE1C variant was associated with V-gene and J-gene trimming of TCR beta chains, and the association was replicated in an independent cohort. A later analysis associated 16,951 TCR beta sequences with specific HLA alleles at a false discovery rate of 0.05. Because some donors lacked HLA typing at each locus, the association tests relied only on the typed subset. Correlated functional status among segregating V segments might reflect linkage disequilibrium, but an unknown experimental factor could not be ruled out. When HLA alleles, especially DR and DQ, strongly co-occurred, TCR associations were difficult to assign to individual alleles. Presence/absence analyses assumed roughly uniform sequencing depth across donors, an assumption that may not hold. A later genetic analysis reported fewer N-insertions in productive TCRs among donors in an Asian-associated ancestry cluster than the approximately 700-donor mean. A further reported finding was that TCR beta sequences accurately predicted the HLA-A and HLA-B alleles for most subjects in the first cohort. In a later analysis, HLA-associated TCR beta chains showed more clonal expansion and lower generation probabilities than non-associated chains that were equally common. For the cohort, immune exposure information was limited to CMV serostatus. The study gave a list of about 170 TCR beta chains associated with cytomegalovirus.

Note on this clone: The antigen it binds to is not known. Per-base qualities were not stored, and no clone one base away is much larger.

The chain employs TRBV18 and TRBJ2-6; too little of a D gene remains to name it. The sequenced sample was PBMCs. The receptor was isolated from a man aged 25-45 years in good health and CMV-seronegative. The CDR3 region: CASSPGSSGANVLTF. The nucleotide sequence reads TGTGCCAGCTCACCAGGCTCCTCTGGGGCCAACGTCCTGACTTTC.